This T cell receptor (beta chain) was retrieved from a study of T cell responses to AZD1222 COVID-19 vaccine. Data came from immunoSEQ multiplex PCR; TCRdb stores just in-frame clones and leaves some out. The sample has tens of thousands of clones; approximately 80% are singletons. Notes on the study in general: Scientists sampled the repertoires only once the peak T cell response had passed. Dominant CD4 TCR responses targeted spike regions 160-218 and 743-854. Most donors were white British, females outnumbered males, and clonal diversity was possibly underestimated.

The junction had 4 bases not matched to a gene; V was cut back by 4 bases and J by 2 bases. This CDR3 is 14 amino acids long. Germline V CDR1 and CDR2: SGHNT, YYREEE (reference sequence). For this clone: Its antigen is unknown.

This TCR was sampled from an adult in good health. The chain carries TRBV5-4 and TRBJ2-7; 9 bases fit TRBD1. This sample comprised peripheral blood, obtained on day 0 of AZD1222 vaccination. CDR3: CASSPRDRAYEQYF. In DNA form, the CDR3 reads TGTGCCAGCAGCCCCCGGGACAGGGCCTACGAGCAGTACTTC.